The 32 T cell receptor beta chains below all came from one sample that was sequenced in a study of siplizumab effects on memory and regulatory T cells. Libraries were prepared by immunoSEQ multiplex PCR; TCRdb keeps only in-frame clonotypes and omits some of them. Among tens of thousands of clones listed, 90% to 95% were seen once. Sequences were obtained from CD8+ T cells sorted from blood. The receptors originated from a human donor in good health.

The CDR3 reads CASSGTGIMNTEAFF. The CDR3 DNA follows: TGTGCCAGCAGCGGGACAGGGATCATGAACACTGAAGCTTTCTTT. The rearrangement links TRBV7-2 to TRBJ1-1; 9 nucleotides line up with TRBD1. The CDR3 contains 15 residues. The germline gives CDR1 SGHTA, CDR2 FQGNSA. J lost 0 bases, V lost 5 bases, and 4 bases had no gene match.

This clone was recorded once. This rearrangement joins TRBV5-8 to TRBJ2-7; maybe TRBD1 (5 bases). The V gene's germline CDR1 is SGHTS and CDR2 YDEGEE. The CDR3 runs to 15 residues. The germline V and J ends were trimmed by 0 bases and 2 bases, with 12 bases remaining between them. The CDR3 loop reads CASSLAWGVPYEQYF. Written as DNA, the CDR3 is TGTGCCAGCAGCTTGGCATGGGGCGTCCCCTACGAGCAGTACTTC.

The chain carries TRBV11-2 and TRBJ2-2, with 8 bases lining up with TRBD2. Germline lookup yields CDR1 SGHAT and CDR2 FQNNGV. The CDR3 runs 15 residues. V lost 1 base, J lost 4 bases, and 2 bases stayed unmatched. The CDR3 nucleotides are TGTGCCAGCAGCTTAGTTGCGGGAGGCACCGGGGAGCTGTTTTTT. It encodes CASSLVAGGTGELFF.

The CDR3 region is CASSWGTVSYEQYF. DNA of the CDR3: TGTGCCAGCAGTTGGGGTACGGTCTCCTACGAGCAGTACTTC. V usage is TRBV6-5 and J usage is TRBJ2-7, with D hard to call. CDR1 MNHEY and CDR2 SVGAGI come from the germline V gene. This CDR3 comprises 14 residues. The V end was cut by 4 bases, the J end by 0 bases, with 10 bases between.

The chain uses TRBV19 and TRBJ2-1, with D perhaps TRBD1 (6 bases). The germline V gene has CDR1 LNHDA and CDR2 SQIVND (reference sequence). V was cut by 5 bases and J by 3 bases, with 20 bases left in between. The CDR3 has 17 amino acids. CDR3 nucleotides: TGTGCCAGTAGTCCGGGCCCTCCAGGACAGCGCTACAATGAGCAGTTCTTC. This codes for CASSPGPPGQRYNEQFF. Supplemented by reference TRBV19 and TRBJ2-1, the full variable domain reads DGGITQSPKYLFRKEGQNVTLSCEQNLNHDAMYWYRQDPGQGLRLIYYSQIVNDFQKGDIAEGYSVSREKKESFPLTVTSAQKNPTAFYLCASSPGPPGQRYNEQFFGPGTRLTVL.

J is TRBJ1-3 and V is TRBV9; no clear D. Germline V gene sequence: CDR1 SGDLS, CDR2 YYNGEE. V lost 2 bases to trimming and J lost 0 bases, with 15 bases between them. The CDR3 runs 17 residues. CDR3 in amino acids: CASSVGPYASSGNTIYF. Here the CDR3 DNA reads TGTGCCAGCAGCGTCGGACCGTATGCTAGCTCTGGAAACACCATATATTTT.

The rearrangement links TRBV9 to TRBJ1-2, with D possibly matching TRBD1 (6 bases). Germline-derived CDR1 and CDR2 are SGDLS and YYNGEE. The V gene lost 3 bases and the J gene lost 7 bases, with 10 bases spanning the gap. The CDR3 has 12 amino acids. The CDR3 DNA reads TGTGCCAGCAGCGCCAACAGGGCTGGCTACACCTTC. Its protein is CASSANRAGYTF. Supplemented by reference TRBV9 and TRBJ1-2, the full variable domain reads DSGVTQTPKHLITATGQRVTLRCSPRSGDLSVYWYQQSLDQGLQFLIQYYNGEERAKGNILERFSAQQFPDLHSELNLSSLELGDSALYFCASSANRAGYTFGSGTRLTVV.

V is TRBV5-6 and J is TRBJ2-7; D remains ambiguous. CDR3 length equals 13 residues. Trimming took off 0 bases at V and 2 bases at J, with 6 bases between the two ends. Germline-derived CDR1 and CDR2 are SGHDT and YYEEEE. The CDR3 spells CASSLVLTYEQYF. The CDR3 DNA sequence: TGTGCCAGCAGCTTGGTTCTTACCTACGAGCAGTACTTC.

J is TRBJ2-7 and V is TRBV27, with D possibly matching TRBD2 (5 bases). Germline V gene sequence: CDR1 MNHEY, CDR2 SMNVEV (reference sequence). The CDR3 covers 16 residues. V was trimmed by 8 bases and J by 3 bases, leaving 23 bases between them. For the CDR3, the DNA is TGTGCCAGCCCCCGCGGGCAGGAAACACCCCTCTACGAGCAGTACTTC. It encodes CASPRGQETPLYEQYF.

This chain joins TRBV4-2 and TRBJ2-1; 7 bases line up with TRBD2. CDR3 length: 17 residues. The junction had 8 bases not matched to a gene; V was cut back by 3 bases and J by 0 bases. The germline V gene has CDR1 LGHNA and CDR2 YNFKEQ. CDR3 residues: CASSHLIAGTSYNEQFF. The DNA of the CDR3 is TGTGCCAGCAGCCATTTAATAGCGGGTACCTCCTACAATGAGCAGTTCTTC.

The V gene is TRBV11-3, the J gene TRBJ2-1; D unresolved. CDR3 length: 12 amino acids. Per germline, CDR1 SGHNT and CDR2 YENEEA. The ends were cut back, 4 bases at V and 10 bases at J, with 11 bases in the middle. The CDR3 DNA follows: TGTGCCAGCAGCTATACTCCGTACGAGCAGTTCTTC. Residues: CASSYTPYEQFF.

V gene TRBV27 combines with J gene TRBJ2-1; TRBD1 matches at 7 bases. The CDR3 contains 15 residues. CDR1 and CDR2 from the germline V gene are MNHEY and SMNVEV (reference sequence). V shed 3 bases and J 6 bases; nucleotides not matched to a gene: 8. The CDR3 spells CASSFRGPGSNEQFF. The CDR3 bases are TGTGCCAGCAGTTTTAGGGGGCCTGGAAGCAATGAGCAGTTCTTC.

J is TRBJ1-1 and V is TRBV7-9, with TRBD1 identical over 8 bases. The V gene end was trimmed by 4 bases and the J gene end by 8 bases; junction bases not matched to a gene: 9. Germline CDR1 and CDR2: SEHNR and FQNEAQ (reference sequence). The CDR3 runs to 14 residues. CDR3 region: CASSYQTGDSEAFF. In DNA, the CDR3 is TGTGCCAGCAGCTACCAGACAGGGGATTCCGAAGCTTTCTTT.

The rearrangement links TRBV4-3 to TRBJ2-3; TRBD1 might be the D (6 bases). Germline V gives CDR1 LGHNA, CDR2 YSLEER. Trimming left V 0 bases short and J 0 bases short, with 13 bases between. The CDR3 consists of 17 residues. CDR3 bases: TGCGCCAGCAGCCAAGATTGGGCAGGGGCTAGCACAGATACGCAGTATTTT. Protein: CASSQDWAGASTDTQYF.

The chain links TRBV2 to TRBJ1-4; D remains unclear. Germline V gene sequence: CDR1 SNHLY, CDR2 FYNNEI. The CDR3 is 16 amino acids. V was cut by 4 bases and J by 5 bases, with 17 bases left in between. The CDR3 here is CASSVPLSGLNEKLFF. The DNA of the CDR3 is TGTGCCAGCAGTGTCCCGCTGAGCGGCCTGAATGAAAAACTGTTTTTT.

This chain joins TRBV7-9 and TRBJ2-5; possibly TRBD1 for D (5 bases). CDR1 is SEHNR, CDR2 FQNEAQ, per germline (reference sequence). Between the trimmed V and J ends, which lost 5 bases and 5 bases, there was a span of 18 bases. The CDR3 length is 15 residues. The CDR3 reads CASSTLLTVRETQYF. The CDR3 nucleotides read TGTGCCAGCAGCACCCTATTGACAGTCCGGGAGACCCAGTACTTC.

This chain joins TRBV29-1 and TRBJ2-7; 9 bases line up with TRBD1. CDR1 is SQVTM and CDR2 is ANQGSEA in the germline V gene. The CDR3 has 13 residues. The ends lost 4 bases at V and 2 bases at J; junction bases unmatched: 3. The CDR3 region has the DNA TGCAGCGTTGCGTGGACAGGGGCCTACGAGCAGTACTTC. It translates to CSVAWTGAYEQYF.

The chain links TRBV6-1 to TRBJ2-6; no firm D call. The length of the CDR3 is 15 residues. Trimming shortened V by 1 base and J by 0 bases, and 4 bases separated the two germline ends. CDR1 is MNHNS, CDR2 SASEGT, per germline. Written as DNA, the CDR3 is TGTGCCAGCAGTGAAGAGATCTCTGGGGCCAACGTCCTGACTTTC. It yields the protein CASSEEISGANVLTF.

CDR3 in amino acids: CASSHTGGNNEQFF. DNA for the CDR3: TGTGCCAGCAGTCACACAGGGGGCAACAATGAGCAGTTCTTC. The chain joins TRBV25-1 to TRBJ2-1, with 9 bases aligning to TRBD1. The ends lost 5 bases at V and 5 bases at J; junction bases unmatched: 4. Germline V gene sequence: CDR1 MGHDK, CDR2 SYGVNS. This CDR3 has 14 residues.

This clone was observed once. This rearrangement joins TRBV27 to TRBJ2-7, with 8 positions matching TRBD2. This CDR3 comprises 15 residues. J gave up 3 bases and V 5 bases, and 9 bases lay outside the gene matches. Germline-derived CDR1 and CDR2 are MNHEY and SMNVEV (reference sequence). The CDR3 DNA sequence: TGTGCCAGCAGTATCCCGGGACTAGGGGTCTACGAGCAGTACTTC. This encodes CASSIPGLGVYEQYF.

A remark on this clone: A junction end diverges from the germline sequence, so it may reflect a read error. The V gene is TRBV11-2, the J gene TRBJ1-1; D might be TRBD1 (5 bases). The CDR3 is 12 amino acids. Germline values: CDR1 SGHAT, CDR2 FQNNGV. The CDR3 nucleotides read TGTGCCAGCAGCCTAGAGGGACCTCACCCCTCCTTT. Its protein is CASSLEGPHPSF.

CDR3 in amino acids: CASSQQGSSSYEQYF. CDR3 DNA sequence: TGCGCCAGCAGCCAACAGGGGTCGAGCTCCTACGAGCAGTACTTC. This chain connects TRBV4-3 to TRBJ2-7; possibly TRBD1 for D (6 bases). CDR1 is LGHNA and CDR2 is YSLEER in the germline V gene. CDR3 size: 15 residues. Trimming left V 2 bases short and J 0 bases short, with 11 bases between.

The gene calls are TRBV7-9 and TRBJ1-2; D is unclear. CDR3 size: 14 residues. Germline CDR1 is SEHNR and CDR2 is FQNEAQ (reference sequence). V was cut by 6 bases and J by 3 bases, with 14 bases left in between. For the CDR3, the DNA is TGTGCCAGCAGGCTAGACCCAGAGGACTATGGCTACACCTTC. Residues: CASRLDPEDYGYTF.

CDR3 in amino acids: CASRADRTGELFF. CDR3 bases: TGTGCCAGCAGGGCGGACCGCACCGGGGAGCTGTTTTTT. The genes are TRBV9 and TRBJ2-2; D not certain. Germline V gene data show CDR1 as SGDLS and CDR2 as YYNGEE. This CDR3 has 13 residues. Trimming removed 5 bases at V and 4 bases at J, with 9 bases between.

Only a few counts were recorded for this clone. The chain couples TRBV10-3 to TRBJ1-2; D is ambiguous. From germline, CDR1 is ENHRY and CDR2 SYGVKD. Deletions cut 9 bases from V and 8 bases from J, with 16 bases between. The CDR3 loop spans 12 amino acids. The CDR3 is CAIGSPLSGYTF. CDR3 nucleotide sequence: TGTGCCATTGGGTCCCCCCTTTCCGGCTACACCTTC.

This chain links TRBV10-3 with TRBJ2-7; D unresolved. In germline, CDR1 is ENHRY, CDR2 SYGVKD. This CDR3 comprises 12 residues. Trimming cost V 2 bases and J 4 bases, with 6 bases left between them. This CDR3 is CAISEPKYEQYF. CDR3 bases: TGTGCCATCAGTGAGCCGAAATACGAGCAGTACTTC.

In its sample, this clone was seen once. The chain joins TRBV2 to TRBJ2-1; 11 bases agree with TRBD2. Germline V CDR1 and CDR2: SNHLY, FYNNEI. There are 16 residues in the CDR3. The junction had 8 bases not matched to a gene; V was cut back by 6 bases and J by 4 bases. This chain's CDR3 is CASRGTSGSPYNEQFF. The CDR3 coding sequence is TGTGCCAGCAGGGGTACTAGCGGGAGTCCGTACAATGAGCAGTTCTTC.

The chain is built from TRBV13 and TRBJ2-6, with D possibly TRBD1 on 5 matching bases. Germline assignment: CDR1 PRHDT and CDR2 FYEKMQ (reference sequence). This CDR3 has 16 residues. V gave up 3 bases and J gave up 0 bases, with 9 bases separating them. The CDR3 region is CASSFRELSGANVLTF. DNA of the CDR3: TGTGCCAGCAGCTTCAGGGAACTCTCTGGGGCCAACGTCCTGACTTTC.

The gene calls are TRBV12-5 and TRBJ2-3; 14 bases map to TRBD2. This CDR3 is 18 amino acids long. V trimming: 5 bases; J trimming: 3 bases; junction bases outside the gene matches: 10. CDR1 LGHNT and CDR2 FRNRAP come from the germline V gene. CDR3 sequence: CASGPPPGLAGVTDTQYF. The DNA for the CDR3 is TGTGCTAGTGGTCCACCCCCGGGACTAGCGGGAGTTACAGATACGCAGTATTTT.

The chain carries TRBV29-1 and TRBJ2-2; D may be TRBD2 (5 bases). Trimming pared 3 bases from V and 1 base from J, leaving 12 bases between. Looked up from germline, CDR1 is SQVTM and CDR2 is ANQGSEA. This CDR3 has 15 amino acids. Written as DNA, the CDR3 is TGCAGCGTTGAGCCCAGCGGAGGGAACACCGGGGAGCTGTTTTTT. Translation: CSVEPSGGNTGELFF.

This clone is classed as medium-sized. The genes are TRBV7-3 and TRBJ2-7, with a tentative D call TRBD1 (6 bases). The germline gives CDR1 SGHTA, CDR2 FQGTGA. The germline V and J ends were trimmed by 2 bases and 5 bases, with 13 bases remaining between them. This CDR3 has 14 residues. CDR3 nucleotides: TGTGCCAGCAGCTTACAGGGGAGAGGCGACGAGCAGTACTTC. Amino acid sequence: CASSLQGRGDEQYF.

The chain links TRBV7-9 to TRBJ2-7, with 8 nucleotides matching TRBD2. V was pared by 5 bases and J by 6 bases, with 3 bases of the junction left unmatched. The CDR3 contains 12 residues. CDR1 and CDR2 (germline): SEHNR, FQNEAQ (reference sequence). The chain's CDR3 is CASSPGGAEQYF. The CDR3 nucleotides are TGTGCCAGCAGCCCGGGAGGGGCCGAGCAGTACTTC. The whole variable domain, remainder taken from reference TRBV7-9 and TRBJ2-7, is DTGVSQNPRHKITKRGQNVTFRCDPISEHNRLYWYRQTLGQGPEFLTYFQNEAQLEKSRLLSDRFSAERPKGSFSTLEIQRTEQGDSAMYLCASSPGGAEQYFGPGTRLTVT.